This passage covers 27 T cell receptor delta chains from one sample sequenced in a study of gamma-delta T cells after stem cell transplantation. TCRdb re-called clones from the RT-PCR reads using CATT. The data show some 600 delta-chain clones, around 8.1% seen once. Sequenced sample: gamma-delta T cells. These receptors were obtained from a human donor. It is not recorded whose cells these are; they may come from a transplant donor.

A note on this clone: The protein recorded in TCRdb matches a much larger clone and deviates from this DNA's translation at residue 7, suggesting a read error; the protein here is obtained by translating the DNA. In DNA form, the CDR3 reads TGTGCCTGTGACTCCATACAGGGGGATACGAGTGCGGCAGATAAACTCATCTTT. This encodes CACDSIQGDTSAADKLIF. The V gene is TRDV2, the J gene TRDJ1, with 10 bases lining up with TRDD3. Trimming at V came to 3 bases and at J to 5 bases, leaving 17 bases not matched to a gene. Germline CDR1 GEAIGNYY, CDR2 EKD. The CDR3 runs to 18 residues.

This clone was counted between two and nine times. The protein in TCRdb stems from a much larger clone and differs at residue 9 from this DNA's translation, likely a read error; here the protein is translated from the DNA. The chain carries TRDV2 and TRDJ1; 7 nucleotides align to TRDD3. Germline-derived CDR1 and CDR2 are GEAIGNYY and EKD. The length of the CDR3 is 16 residues. CDR3 bases: TGTGCCTGTGACGCATTACTGGGGAATACGACCGATAAACTCATCTTC. Amino acid sequence: CACDALLGNTTDKLIF.

This clone was counted a few times. The protein held in TCRdb is that of a much larger clone and does not match this DNA's translation at residue 5, likely because of a read error; the protein shown is translated from the DNA. V usage is TRDV2 and J usage is TRDJ1; 7 bases map to TRDD3. The CDR3 is 16 amino acids. Germline V gives CDR1 GEAIGNYY, CDR2 EKD. V lost 3 bases, J lost 0 bases, and 9 bases stayed unmatched. CDR3 residues: CACDCLGGLDTDKLIF. Written as DNA, the CDR3 is TGTGCCTGTGACTGTCTAGGGGGATTGGACACCGATAAACTCATCTTT.

This clone was seen a handful of times. The chain couples TRDV2 to TRDJ1; no definite D call. Germline V CDR1 and CDR2: GEAIGNYY, EKD. V lost 4 bases, J lost 0 bases, and 8 bases lay in between. The CDR3 contains 13 residues. DNA for the CDR3: TGTGCCTGTGAAAGGATTTACACCGATAAACTCATCTTT. This translates into CACERIYTDKLIF.

In the case of this clone: Being one base from a much bigger clone, this may be a read error. The chain combines TRDV2 with TRDJ1; possibly TRDD2 or TRDD3 for D (5 bases each). Since TCRdb gives no J gene, matching the DNA to germline was used here to assign it. V gave up 5 bases and J gave up 3 bases, with 12 bases separating them. Germline V lookup: CDR1 GEAIGNYY, CDR2 EKD. The length of the CDR3 is 13 residues. The CDR3 bases are TGTGCCTGTGGATCCCTACTGGCCGATAAACTCATCTTT. It encodes CACGSLLADKLIF.

In regard to this clone: This could be a read error, since a much larger clone is one nucleotide away. This chain uses TRDV1 with TRDJ1; TRDD3 matches at 7 bases. V shed 0 bases, J shed 2 bases, and the junction held 21 bases outside the gene matches. From germline, CDR1 is TSWWSYY and CDR2 QGS. This CDR3 has 21 residues. The CDR3 nucleotides read TGTGCTCTTGGGGAACTACCTGATTGGGGGGATGATGAGAGTGGGACCGATAAACTCATCTTT. This codes for CALGELPDWGDDESGTDKLIF.

With regard to this clone: A read error is possible here, since a much larger clone lies one base away. This chain uses TRDV2 with TRDJ1, with 13 bases aligning to TRDD3. The CDR3 is made up of 19 amino acids. Trimming removed 0 bases from V and 0 bases from J; junction bases left unmatched: 9. Germline CDR1 GEAIGNYY, CDR2 EKD. This CDR3 is CACDTLLGDTPTDTDKLIF. The CDR3 DNA is TGTGCCTGTGACACCCTACTGGGGGATACGCCCACAGACACCGATAAACTCATCTTT.

This clone has only a few counts. A read error likely explains why the TCRdb protein, taken from a much larger clone, differs from this DNA's translation at residues 5 and 10; the protein shown is translated from the DNA. There is no V gene call, and the J gene is TRDJ1; TRDD3 is the table's D call and was not checked against the DNA. The CDR3 runs 18 residues. The DNA for the CDR3 is TGTGCCTGTGATATCCTTCAAACTGGGGTATACGCTCCCGATAAACTCATCTTT. It encodes CACDILQTGVYAPDKLIF.

Note on this clone: A far larger clone is just one base off, so this is likely a read error. The sample has other DNA sequences that encode this CDR3 too. This chain joins TRDV1 and TRDJ1; 8 bases fit TRDD3. The junction had 26 bases not matched to a gene; V was cut back by 6 bases and J by 8 bases. Germline-derived CDR1 and CDR2 are TSWWSYY and QGS. The CDR3 covers 19 residues. DNA for the CDR3: TGTGCTCTTGGAATTAGGGGGTTCATTGCCTGGGGGAAGGGCCACAAACTCATCTTT. It codes for CALGIRGFIAWGKGHKLIF.

The rearrangement links TRDV2 to TRDJ1, with a weak D call TRDD3 (5 bases). In the absence of a J gene in TCRdb, the DNA was matched to germline to assign it here. CDR1 and CDR2 (germline): GEAIGNYY, EKD. V shed 0 bases and J shed 0 bases, with 31 bases lying between them. The CDR3 is 22 amino acids. The CDR3 reads CACDTIPSGRTSELPHTDKLIF. CDR3 coding DNA: TGTGCCTGTGACACCATTCCCTCGGGGAGGACTAGCGAACTCCCTCACACCGATAAACTCATCTTT.

Only a few counts were recorded for this clone. A far larger clone is off by one base, so a read error is likely. Other DNA sequences in this sample translate to the same CDR3. V usage is TRDV2 and J usage is TRDJ1; 8 bases align to TRDD3. The V gene's germline CDR1 is GEAIGNYY and CDR2 EKD. This CDR3 comprises 19 residues. J was trimmed by 1 base and V by 1 base; bases with no gene match: 16. DNA of the CDR3: TGTGCCTGTGACACAGTTTCCTTGGGGGATCGATTACCCACCGATAAACTCATCTTT. Its protein is CACDTVSLGDRLPTDKLIF.

This clone has more than one count but fewer than ten. J is TRDJ1 and V is TRDV2; perhaps TRDD3 as D (5 bases). Since TCRdb gives no J gene, matching the DNA to germline was used here to assign it. V dropped 3 bases and J dropped 0 bases, with 13 bases sitting between them. CDR3 length equals 15 residues. Germline CDR1 GEAIGNYY, CDR2 EKD. The CDR3 here is CACDLRGGYTDKLIF. CDR3 sequence (DNA): TGTGCCTGTGACCTACGGGGGGGCTACACCGATAAACTCATCTTT.

This clone was recorded a few times. This DNA translates differently at residue 10 from the TCRdb protein, which is that of a much larger clone; a read error is likely, and the protein shown is the DNA's own translation. The chain employs TRDV1 and TRDJ2, with 8 bases that match TRDD3. The V gene's germline CDR1 is TSWWSYY and CDR2 QGS. The CDR3 is 14 amino acids. V was clipped by 6 bases and J by 10 bases; unmatched bases: 10. The CDR3 coding sequence is TGTGCTCTTGGCCGGGGGATAGGAGTAGTACAACTCTTCTTT. Protein sequence: CALGRGIGVVQLFF.

This clone has a handful of counts. One end of the junction varies from germline; a read error may be responsible. V gene TRDV2 combines with J gene TRDJ3; 9 positions match TRDD3. From germline, CDR1 is GEAIGNYY and CDR2 EKD. The CDR3 runs 20 residues. Written as DNA, the CDR3 is TGTGCCTGTGACACCGTGACTGGGGGAGAAATCTCCTGTGACACCCGCCAGATGTTTTTC. This translates into CACDTVTGGEISCDTRQMFF.

This clone was detected only a few times. A single base is all that separates this from a far larger clone, so a read error is likely. The rearrangement uses TRDV2 and TRDJ1, with 13 bases lining up with TRDD3. This CDR3 comprises 16 residues. Germline CDR1 GEAIGNYY, CDR2 EKD. The CDR3, as DNA: TGTGCCTGTGACGCATTACTGGGGGATACGACCGGTAAACTCATCTTT. Its protein product is CACDALLGDTTGKLIF.

This clone showed up just a few times. This chain links TRAV29/DV5 with TRDJ3; 11 bases line up with TRDD3. Germline CDR1 reads NSMFDY; CDR2 reads ISSIKDK. Unmatched junction bases numbered 8, after V lost 0 bases and J lost 3 bases. The CDR3 loop spans 19 amino acids. The chain's CDR3 is CAASGINWGIGWDTRQMFF. For the CDR3, the DNA is TGTGCAGCAAGCGGGATTAACTGGGGGATAGGCTGGGACACCCGACAGATGTTTTTC.

On this clone itself: With only one base between it and a far larger clone, this is likely a read error. The same CDR3 also results from other DNA sequences found in this sample. The chain recombines TRDV1 with TRDJ2; 8 bases agree with TRDD3. V trimming: 6 bases; J trimming: 8 bases; junction bases outside the gene matches: 8. CDR3 length equals 14 residues. Looked up from germline, CDR1 is TSWWSYY and CDR2 is QGS. The CDR3 here is CALGRGIGVAQLFF. The DNA of the CDR3 is TGTGCTCTTGGCCGGGGGATAGGAGTCGCACAACTCTTCTTT.

V usage is TRDV2 and J usage is TRDJ1; 10 bases align to TRDD3. TCRdb records no J gene; here it was assigned by comparing the DNA to germline. Per germline, CDR1 GEAIGNYY and CDR2 EKD. The CDR3 is made up of 20 amino acids. V was pared by 3 bases and J by 3 bases, with 21 bases of the junction left unmatched. The DNA of the CDR3 is TGTGCCTGTGACGGCAGTACTACGTCAATGGGGGATACAGGGGCCGATAAACTCATCTTT. Its translation is CACDGSTTSMGDTGADKLIF.

This clone is large (0.1 to 1%) within its sample. The chain has TRDV2 and TRDJ1, with 13 bases matching TRDD3. The length of the CDR3 is 17 residues. The germline CDR1 and CDR2 sequences are GEAIGNYY and EKD. With 1 base clipped from V and 1 base from J, the junction kept 5 bases outside the gene matches. CDR3 nucleotides: TGTGCCTGTGACACTCTACTGGGGGATACGCGCACCGATAAACTCATCTTT. Amino acids: CACDTLLGDTRTDKLIF.

This clone has just a few counts. A much larger clone differs from this one at a single base, so this may be a read error. The sample has other DNA sequences that encode this CDR3 too. The rearrangement uses TRDV1 and TRDJ1, with D possibly TRDD2 on 5 matching bases. The CDR3 spans 17 residues. CDR1 TSWWSYY and CDR2 QGS come from the germline V gene. Between the trimmed V and J ends, which lost 9 bases and 1 base, there was a span of 24 bases. The CDR3 reads CALSPPYSAPSTDKLIF. CDR3 DNA: TGTGCTCTCTCCCCTCCCTACTCCGCCCCTAGCACCGATAAACTCATCTTT.

The gene calls are TRDV2 and TRDJ1; possibly TRDD3 for D (6 bases). No J segment appears in TCRdb, so it was assigned here by matching the sequence to germline. Germline CDR1 and CDR2: GEAIGNYY and EKD. This CDR3 has 13 amino acids. V lost 3 bases and J lost 7, with 14 bases in between. The chain's CDR3 is CACDPRGEGKLIF. For the CDR3, the DNA is TGTGCCTGTGACCCACGGGGGGAGGGTAAACTCATCTTT.

This clone was detected only a few times. V is TRDV2 and J is TRDJ1; TRDD3 aligns across 7 bases. CDR3 length: 15 amino acids. With 2 bases clipped from V and 3 bases from J, the junction kept 8 bases outside the gene matches. Germline values: CDR1 GEAIGNYY, CDR2 EKD. The CDR3 DNA reads TGTGCCTGTGACATACCGGGGGATGGTCCCGATAAACTCATCTTT. Translation: CACDIPGDGPDKLIF.

This sequence joins TRDV2 and TRDJ1; 12 nucleotides match TRDD3. The CDR3 is made up of 22 amino acids. CDR1 and CDR2 from the germline V gene are GEAIGNYY and EKD. V dropped 3 bases and J dropped 1; count of bases not matched to a gene: 23. CDR3 sequence: CACDSVLPTRSSGGYGTDKLIF. In DNA form, the CDR3 reads TGTGCCTGTGACTCCGTCCTTCCTACAAGGTCATCTGGGGGATACGGCACCGATAAACTCATCTTT.

About this clone: A single base is all that separates this from a far larger clone, so a read error is likely. The sample holds other DNA sequences that translate to the same CDR3. V gene TRDV2 combines with J gene TRDJ1, with 8 bases that match TRDD3. V dropped 0 bases and J dropped 1; count of bases not matched to a gene: 15. Germline CDR1 reads GEAIGNYY; CDR2 reads EKD. CDR3 length equals 19 residues. The CDR3 reads CACDTVSLGDRLPTDKLIF. DNA for the CDR3: TGTGCCTGTGACACCGTCTCCTTGGGGGATCGATTACCCACCGATAAACTCATCTTT.

This clone was found a few times. At one end, the junction sequence differs from germline, possibly due to a read error. The chain employs TRDV2 and TRDJ3; 7 bases match TRDD3. The CDR3 extends over 18 amino acids. The germline V gene encodes CDR1 GEAIGNYY and CDR2 EKD. CDR3 bases: TGTGCCTGTGACACGGCTGGGGGCAGCTCCTTGTACACCCTACAGATGTTTTTC. Encoded protein: CACDTAGGSSLYTLQMFF.

This clone is classed as medium-sized (0.01 to 0.1%). The chain uses TRDV2 and TRDJ1; TRDD3 matches at 9 bases. The germline V gene has CDR1 GEAIGNYY and CDR2 EKD. The CDR3 extends over 15 amino acids. Losses at the gene ends were 3 bases for V and 2 bases for J; bases not matched to a gene: 6. The CDR3 sequence: CACDSLGDSTDKLIF. For the CDR3, the DNA is TGTGCCTGTGACTCACTGGGGGACTCGACCGATAAACTCATCTTT.

In its sample, this clone ranks as large. The CDR3 region has the DNA TGTGCTTCAACCCCTCTACTGGGGGATACCGATAAACTCATCTTT. Amino acid sequence: CASTPLLGDTDKLIF. The V gene is TRDV2, the J gene TRDJ1; 10 bases map to TRDD3. The CDR3 runs 15 residues. The germline CDR1 and CDR2 sequences are GEAIGNYY and EKD.